The sequence of this TCR beta chain was determined in a study of cytomegalovirus exposure and HLA in healthy donors. Germline lookup yields CDR1 MNHNS and CDR2 SASEGT. Between the trimmed V and J ends, which lost 4 bases and 3 bases, there was a span of 14 bases. This CDR3 contains 15 residues. Both 60 Vbeta primers and 13 Jbeta primers went into the PCR. The table came from immunoSEQ multiplex PCR; TCRdb's copy has only in-frame clones and leaves some out. The sample has 95,000 to 110,000 clones, over 70% seen once. V is TRBV6-1 and J is TRBJ2-3, with TRBD2 as a possible D gene (6 bases). This TCR derives from a man aged 25-40 years in good health and CMV-seronegative. Sequencing was performed on PBMCs. The CDR3 spells CASSAVAGPTDTQYF. For the CDR3, the DNA is TGTGCCAGCAGTGCGGTCGCGGGACCAACAGATACGCAGTATTTT.